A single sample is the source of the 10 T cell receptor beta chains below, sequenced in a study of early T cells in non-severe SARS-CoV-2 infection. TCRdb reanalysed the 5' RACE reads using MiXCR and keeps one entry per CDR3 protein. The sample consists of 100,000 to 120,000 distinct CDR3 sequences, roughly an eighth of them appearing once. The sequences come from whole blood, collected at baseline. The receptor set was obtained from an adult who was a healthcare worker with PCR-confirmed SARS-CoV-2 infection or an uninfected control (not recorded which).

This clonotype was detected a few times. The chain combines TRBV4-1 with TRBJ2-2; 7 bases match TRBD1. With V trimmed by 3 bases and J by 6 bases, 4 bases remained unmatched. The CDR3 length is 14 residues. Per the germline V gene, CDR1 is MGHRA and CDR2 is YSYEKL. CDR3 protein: CASSQTGLAGELFF. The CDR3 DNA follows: TGCGCCAGCAGCCAGACAGGGCTAGCCGGGGAGCTGTTTTTT.

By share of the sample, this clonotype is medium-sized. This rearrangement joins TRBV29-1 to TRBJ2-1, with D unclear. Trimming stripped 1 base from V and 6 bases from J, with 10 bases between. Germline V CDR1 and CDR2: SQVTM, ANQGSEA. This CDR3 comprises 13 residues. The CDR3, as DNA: TGCAGCGTTGAAGGGCGTCGCCTCAATGAGCAGTTCTTC. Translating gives CSVEGRRLNEQFF.

The CDR3: CSVEEPLSLGYTF. As DNA, the CDR3 is TGCAGCGTTGAAGAACCCCTTTCGCTTGGCTACACCTTC. The J gene is TRBJ1-2, the V gene TRBV29-1; D unclear. The CDR3 is made up of 13 amino acids. Germline V gives CDR1 SQVTM, CDR2 ANQGSEA. The germline V and J ends were trimmed by 0 bases and 7 bases, with 12 bases remaining between them.

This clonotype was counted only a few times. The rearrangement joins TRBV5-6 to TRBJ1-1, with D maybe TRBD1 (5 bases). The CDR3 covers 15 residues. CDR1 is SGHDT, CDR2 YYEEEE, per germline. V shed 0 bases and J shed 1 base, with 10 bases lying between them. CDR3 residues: CASSLGPTENTEAFF. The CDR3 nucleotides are TGTGCCAGCAGCTTGGGACCGACAGAGAACACTGAAGCTTTCTTT.

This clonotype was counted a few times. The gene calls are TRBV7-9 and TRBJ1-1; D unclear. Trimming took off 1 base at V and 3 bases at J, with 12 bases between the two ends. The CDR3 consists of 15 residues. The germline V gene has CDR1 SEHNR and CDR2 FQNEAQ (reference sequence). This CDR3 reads CASSLGLGRDTEAFF. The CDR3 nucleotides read TGTGCCAGCAGCTTAGGGTTGGGGAGGGACACTGAAGCTTTCTTT. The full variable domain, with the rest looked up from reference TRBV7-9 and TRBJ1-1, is DTGVSQNPRHKITKRGQNVTFRCDPISEHNRLYWYRQTLGQGPEFLTYFQNEAQLEKSRLLSDRFSAERPKGSFSTLEIQRTEQGDSAMYLCASSLGLGRDTEAFFGQGTRLTVV.

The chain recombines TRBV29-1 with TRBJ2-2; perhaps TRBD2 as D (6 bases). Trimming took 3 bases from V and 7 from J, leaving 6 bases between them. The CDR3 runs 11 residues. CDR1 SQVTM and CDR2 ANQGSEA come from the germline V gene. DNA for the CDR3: TGCAGCGTTGAGGGAGGCGGGGAGCTGTTTTTT. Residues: CSVEGGGELFF.

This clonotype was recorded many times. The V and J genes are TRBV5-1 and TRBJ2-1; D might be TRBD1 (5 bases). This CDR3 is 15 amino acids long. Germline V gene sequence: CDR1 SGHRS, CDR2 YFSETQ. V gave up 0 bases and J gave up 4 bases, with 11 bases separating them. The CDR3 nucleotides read TGCGCCAGCAGCTTGGACATTGGGGCTTACAATGAGCAGTTCTTC. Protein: CASSLDIGAYNEQFF.

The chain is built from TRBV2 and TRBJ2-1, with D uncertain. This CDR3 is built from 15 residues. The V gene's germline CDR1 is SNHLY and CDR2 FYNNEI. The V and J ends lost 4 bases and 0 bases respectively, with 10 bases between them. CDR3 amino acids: CASSAGGISYNEQFF. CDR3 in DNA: TGTGCCAGCAGTGCGGGTGGGATCTCCTACAATGAGCAGTTCTTC.

The CDR3 DNA is TGCAGTGCTAGAGGACTCACAGATACGCAGTATTTT. Its translation is CSARGLTDTQYF. This chain connects TRBV20-1 to TRBJ2-3; D is unresolved. The CDR3 runs 12 residues. Germline V gives CDR1 DFQATT, CDR2 SNEGSKA (reference sequence). Deletions cut 1 base from V and 2 bases from J, with 4 bases between.

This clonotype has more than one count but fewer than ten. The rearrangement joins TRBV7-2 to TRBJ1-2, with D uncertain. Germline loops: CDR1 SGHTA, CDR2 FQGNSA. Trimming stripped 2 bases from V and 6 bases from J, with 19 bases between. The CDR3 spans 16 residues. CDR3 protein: CASSLTVRTPDHGYTF. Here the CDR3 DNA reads TGTGCCAGCAGCTTAACGGTCAGAACCCCGGACCATGGCTACACCTTC. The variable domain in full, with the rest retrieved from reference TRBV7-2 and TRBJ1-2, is GAGVSQSPSNKVTEKGKDVELRCDPISGHTALYWYRQSLGQGLEFLIYFQGNSAPDKSGLPSDRFSAERTGGSVSTLTIQRTQQEDSAVYLCASSLTVRTPDHGYTFGSGTRLTVV.